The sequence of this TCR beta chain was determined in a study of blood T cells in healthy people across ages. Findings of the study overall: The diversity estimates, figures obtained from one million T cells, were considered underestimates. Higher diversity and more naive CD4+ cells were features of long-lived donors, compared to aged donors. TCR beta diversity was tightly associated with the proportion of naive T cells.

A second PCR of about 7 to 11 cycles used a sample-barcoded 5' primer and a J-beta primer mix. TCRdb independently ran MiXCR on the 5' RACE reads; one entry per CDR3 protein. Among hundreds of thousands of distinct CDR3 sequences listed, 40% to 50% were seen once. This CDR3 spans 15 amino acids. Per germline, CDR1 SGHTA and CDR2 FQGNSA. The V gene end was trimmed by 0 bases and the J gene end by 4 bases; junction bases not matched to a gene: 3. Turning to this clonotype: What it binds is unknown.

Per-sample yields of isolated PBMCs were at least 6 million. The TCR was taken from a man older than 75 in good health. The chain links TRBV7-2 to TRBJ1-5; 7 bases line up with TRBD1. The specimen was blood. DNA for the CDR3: TGTGCCAGCAGCTTAGCCGGGACAGTTAATCAGCCCCAGCATTTT. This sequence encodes CASSLAGTVNQPQHF.